These T cell receptor beta chains were read from a single sample in a study of blood T cells in healthy people across ages. MiXCR was run by TCRdb on the 5' RACE reads, yielding one entry per CDR3 protein. The sample has about 800,000 distinct CDR3 sequences, just under 25% seen once. A further study also used this sample, focusing on T cells of mothers and their children.

The sequencing sample was made of blood. These receptors were taken from a boy younger than 18 in good health. Each CDR3 is given with its conserved first and last residue. A D gene is named only where the DNA matches it firmly. Size is omitted from some rows. Given values are once, few, many or a class for expanded clones.

J: TRBJ2-5; V: TRBV6-5; D: TRBD2; size: few; DNA: TGTGCCAGCAGTTACGCGGGTTGGACTAGCGGGGGGGCGGAGACCCAGTACTTC; CDR3: CASSYAGWTSGGAETQYF
J: TRBJ2-1; V: TRBV4-3; D: TRBD1; size: few; DNA: TGCGCCAGCACCCAGGGGACAGGGAGTCTCAATGAGCAGTTCTTC; CDR3: CASTQGTGSLNEQFF
J: TRBJ2-7; V: TRBV12-3/TRBV12-4; D: -; size: few; DNA: TGTGCCAGCAGTTTTAATCTCGGAGGCTCCTACGAGCAGTACTTC; CDR3: CASSFNLGGSYEQYF
J: TRBJ1-2; V: TRBV3-1; D: -; size: -; DNA: TGTGCCAGCAGCCGGGGATGGGAGTCCCCCGGCTACACCTTC; CDR3: CASSRGWESPGYTF
J: TRBJ2-1; V: TRBV10-3; D: TRBD2; size: few; DNA: TGTGCCATAATGGGGACTAGCGGGGGGGACTACAATGAGCAGTTCTTC; CDR3: CAIMGTSGGDYNEQFF
J: TRBJ2-7; V: TRBV7-9; D: TRBD2; size: -; DNA: TGTGCCAGCAGTCTGGTCCTAGCGGAGAGCTCCTACGAGCAGTACTTC; CDR3: CASSLVLAESSYEQYF
J: TRBJ2-7; V: TRBV4-3; D: -; size: few; DNA: TGCGCCAGCAGCCAAGTAGGTAGCCGATTTACCTACGAGCAGTACTTC; CDR3: CASSQVGSRFTYEQYF
J: TRBJ2-5; V: TRBV27; D: -; size: -; DNA: TGTGCCAGCAGCCGGGGTAGGACAGACCAAGAGACCCAGTACTTC; CDR3: CASSRGRTDQETQYF
J: TRBJ2-1; V: TRBV7-9; D: -; size: -; DNA: TGTGCCAGCAGGCGCAGTATCTACAATGAGCAGTTCTTC; CDR3: CASRRSIYNEQFF
J: TRBJ2-1; V: TRBV20-1; D: TRBD2; size: -; DNA: TGCAGTGCTAGACCCCTAACCGGGACTAGGAGCAGCAATGAGCAGTTCTTC; CDR3: CSARPLTGTRSSNEQFF
J: TRBJ1-2; V: TRBV10-3; D: -; size: -; DNA: TGTGCCATCAGTGATGGTCCGACAATCTATGGCTACACCTTC; CDR3: CAISDGPTIYGYTF
J: TRBJ2-4; V: TRBV3-1; D: TRBD2; size: -; DNA: TGTGCCAGCAGCCCCTGGACTAGCGGGAGAGAAAACATTCAGTACTTC; CDR3: CASSPWTSGRENIQYF
J: TRBJ2-7; V: TRBV28; D: TRBD2; size: few; DNA: TGTGCCAGGCGACTGGGCGGGGGGCGGGGCTCCTACGAGCAGTACTTC; CDR3: CARRLGGGRGSYEQYF
J: TRBJ1-5; V: TRBV27; D: -; size: -; DNA: TGTGCCAGCAGTTTAGTATGGGGGGATTTTAATAGCAATCAGCCCCAGCATTTT; CDR3: CASSLVWGDFNSNQPQHF
J: TRBJ2-1; V: TRBV28; D: -; size: few; DNA: TGTGCCAGCAGTGCCATGGTCGTATCTTCCTACAATGAGCAGTTCTTC; CDR3: CASSAMVVSSYNEQFF
J: TRBJ1-2; V: TRBV7-9; D: -; size: few; DNA: TGTGCCAGCAGCTTAGAAACGGGATATGGCTACACCTTC; CDR3: CASSLETGYGYTF
J: TRBJ2-1; V: TRBV7-8; D: -; size: few; DNA: TGTGCCAGCAGCTTAGCGGGGTGGACCAATGAGCAGTTCTTC; CDR3: CASSLAGWTNEQFF